This T cell receptor beta chain was recorded in a study of blood T cell repertoires in COVID-19. Turning to the study itself: Acute and convalescent COVID-19 samples came from the United States, Italy and Spain.

The method was immunoSEQ multiplex PCR; TCRdb's version includes in-frame clones alone and lacks a portion of them. Of 200,000 to 300,000 clones in the sample, around 90% were seen once. Trimming pared 4 bases from V and 3 bases from J, leaving 7 bases between. CDR1 is SGDLS, CDR2 YYNGEE, per germline. This CDR3 comprises 12 residues. The specimen was peripheral blood. The TCR comes from a man in his thirties or forties with COVID-19, enrolled during active disease. The gene calls are TRBV9 and TRBJ1-2; maybe TRBD1 (6 bases). The CDR3 sequence: CASSPGDYGYTF. The CDR3 DNA reads as TGTGCCAGCAGCCCAGGGGACTATGGCTACACCTTC. Full variable domain (remainder filled in from reference TRBV9 and TRBJ1-2): DSGVTQTPKHLITATGQRVTLRCSPRSGDLSVYWYQQSLDQGLQFLIQYYNGEERAKGNILERFSAQQFPDLHSELNLSSLELGDSALYFCASSPGDYGYTFGSGTRLTVV.